This is a list of T cell receptor beta chains from one sample in a study of cytomegalovirus exposure and HLA in healthy donors. The protocol was immunoSEQ multiplex PCR, while the TCRdb copy is restricted to in-frame clones and leaves out a portion. The sample shows fewer than 25,000 clones, about 80% of them seen only once. The sequenced sample consisted of PBMCs. The receptors shown here come from a human donor in good health. The CDR3 runs from the conserved cysteine through the conserved F or W. A D gene is named only where the DNA matches it firmly. Some rows have no size entry. The others give once, few or many, or a class for an expanded clone.

J: TRBJ2-3
V: TRBV11-2
size: -
D: -
CDR3: CASSLVASSGTDTQYF
DNA: TGTGCCAGCAGCTTAGTAGCTAGCTCGGGGACAGATACGCAGTATTTT

J: TRBJ2-7
V: TRBV30
size: -
D: TRBD1
CDR3: CAWSVGTGDSKLF
DNA: TGTGCCTGGAGTGTGGGGACAGGGGACTCAAAACTCTTC

J: TRBJ1-5
V: TRBV27
size: -
D: -
CDR3: CASSFASGTNQPQHF
DNA: TGTGCCAGCAGTTTCGCCTCCGGGACAAATCAGCCCCAGCATTTT

J: TRBJ2-7
V: TRBV5-5
size: -
D: -
CDR3: CASSSWLGASYEQYF
DNA: TGTGCCAGCAGCTCGTGGTTGGGGGCCTCCTACGAGCAGTACTTC

J: TRBJ2-7
V: TRBV15
size: -
D: TRBD1
CDR3: CATSPGQGYEQYF
DNA: TGTGCCACCAGCCCGGGACAGGGGTACGAGCAGTACTTC

J: TRBJ2-1
V: TRBV9
size: -
D: TRBD2
CDR3: CASSVVSGAYNEQFF
DNA: TGTGCCAGCAGCGTAGTAAGCGGGGCTTACAATGAGCAGTTCTTC

J: TRBJ2-1
V: TRBV6-1
size: -
D: -
CDR3: CASSEGDWAYNEQFF
DNA: TGTGCCAGCAGTGAAGGGGACTGGGCCTACAATGAGCAGTTCTTC

J: TRBJ2-7
V: TRBV10-3
size: -
D: -
CDR3: CAISDGGPIYEQYF
DNA: TGTGCCATCAGTGATGGAGGGCCAATCTACGAGCAGTACTTC

J: TRBJ2-3
V: TRBV7-9
size: once
D: -
CDR3: CASSHITDTQYF
DNA: TGTGCCAGCAGTCACATCACAGATACGCAGTATTTT

J: TRBJ1-6
V: TRBV21-1
size: few
D: -
CDR3: CASSKFSSPLHF
DNA: TGTGCCAGCAGCAAGTTTAGTTCACCCCTCCACTTT

J: TRBJ1-2
V: TRBV30
size: -
D: TRBD1
CDR3: CAGGQGARSNGYTF
DNA: TGTGCCGGGGGACAGGGGGCGCGATCGAACGGCTACACCTTC

J: TRBJ1-5
V: TRBV6-1
size: -
D: -
CDR3: CATTGLSNQPQHF
DNA: TGTGCCACAACAGGCCTTAGCAATCAGCCCCAGCATTTT

J: TRBJ1-5
V: TRBV6-5
size: -
D: -
CDR3: CASSYSRNQPQHF
DNA: TGTGCCAGCAGTTACAGCCGGAATCAGCCCCAGCATTTT

J: TRBJ2-3
V: TRBV27
size: -
D: TRBD2
CDR3: CASSSEGAGSDTQYF
DNA: TGTGCCAGCAGTTCGGAGGGAGCGGGGTCAGATACGCAGTATTTT

J: TRBJ2-5
V: TRBV7-2
size: -
D: TRBD2
CDR3: CASSTEGVTSGSASKTQYF
DNA: TGTGCCAGCAGCACCGAGGGGGTTACTAGCGGGAGTGCGTCGAAGACCCAGTACTTC

J: TRBJ1-1
V: TRBV6-5
size: -
D: -
CDR3: CASSSLTGNTEAFF
DNA: TGTGCCAGCAGTTCCCTCACAGGAAACACTGAAGCTTTCTTT

J: TRBJ2-3
V: TRBV19
size: -
D: TRBD2
CDR3: CASSISGMSTDTQYF
DNA: TGTGCCAGTAGTATAAGCGGGATGAGCACAGATACGCAGTATTTT

J: TRBJ2-7
V: TRBV25-1
size: -
D: -
CDR3: CASSASSYEQYF
DNA: TGTGCCAGCAGTGCCAGCTCCTACGAGCAGTACTTC

J: TRBJ2-3
V: TRBV4-2
size: -
D: -
CDR3: CASSPSEGAGGQYF
DNA: TGTGCCAGCAGCCCAAGCGAGGGGGCCGGGGGGCAGTATTTT

J: TRBJ1-2
V: TRBV7-6
size: -
D: -
CDR3: CASGPHEEANYGYTF
DNA: TGTGCCAGCGGCCCCCACGAAGAGGCTAACTATGGCTACACCTTC

J: TRBJ2-7
V: TRBV10-2
size: -
D: TRBD1
CDR3: CASNTSGQGKDYEQYF
DNA: TGCGCCAGCAACACCTCGGGACAGGGGAAGGACTACGAGCAGTACTTC

J: TRBJ2-1
V: TRBV30
size: -
D: TRBD2
CDR3: CAWKGVAGASNEQFF
DNA: TGTGCCTGGAAAGGGGTAGCGGGAGCGTCCAATGAGCAGTTCTTC

J: TRBJ1-6
V: TRBV4-3
size: -
D: -
CDR3: CASSQASTAYNSPLHF
DNA: TGCGCCAGCAGCCAAGCTTCCACAGCCTATAATTCACCCCTCCACTTT

J: TRBJ1-1
V: TRBV19
size: -
D: TRBD1
CDR3: CASRGDREKPNTEAFF
DNA: TGTGCCAGTAGGGGGGACAGGGAAAAGCCGAACACTGAAGCTTTCTTT

J: TRBJ2-6
V: TRBV18
size: -
D: TRBD1
CDR3: CASSLGQVASGANVLTF
DNA: TGTGCCAGCTCCCTAGGACAGGTTGCCTCTGGGGCCAACGTCCTGACTTTC

J: TRBJ2-7
V: TRBV4-1
size: -
D: -
CDR3: CASSQGKAGRNEQYF
DNA: TGCGCCAGCAGCCAAGGCAAGGCAGGGAGGAACGAGCAGTACTTC

J: TRBJ2-2
V: TRBV5-5
size: -
D: -
CDR3: CASSLSTGELFF
DNA: TGTGCCAGCAGCCTAAGCACCGGGGAGCTGTTTTTT

J: TRBJ2-7
V: TRBV7-6
size: -
D: TRBD2
CDR3: CASSLVVGGRVQYF
DNA: TGTGCCAGCAGCTTAGTAGTTGGCGGGAGGGTTCAGTACTTC

J: TRBJ2-2
V: TRBV4-2
size: -
D: -
CDR3: CASSQALGGGSPGELFF
DNA: TGTGCCAGCAGCCAAGCCCTTGGCGGGGGCTCTCCCGGGGAGCTGTTTTTT

J: TRBJ1-3
V: TRBV4-3
size: -
D: TRBD1
CDR3: CASSRQGVSVTGNTIYF
DNA: TGCGCCAGCAGCCGACAGGGGGTATCTGTTACTGGAAACACCATATATTTT

J: TRBJ1-3
V: TRBV28
size: -
D: -
CDR3: CASTTRVYSGNTIYF
DNA: TGTGCCAGCACCACCCGGGTTTACTCTGGAAACACCATATATTTT

J: TRBJ1-2
V: TRBV5-1
size: -
D: -
CDR3: CASSLDSQYGYTF
DNA: TGCGCCAGCAGCCTCGACAGCCAATATGGCTACACCTTC

J: TRBJ1-4
V: TRBV19
size: -
D: TRBD1
CDR3: CASSGHRGRVEKLFF
DNA: TGTGCCAGTAGTGGACACAGGGGGCGCGTTGAAAAACTGTTTTTT

J: TRBJ1-2
V: TRBV20-1
size: -
D: TRBD1
CDR3: CRGQGPYGYTF
DNA: TGCAGGGGACAGGGACCGTATGGCTACACCTTC

J: TRBJ2-3
V: TRBV4-2
size: -
D: TRBD2
CDR3: CASREASGFTDTQYF
DNA: TGTGCCAGCCGAGAGGCTAGCGGATTCACAGATACGCAGTATTTT

J: TRBJ2-7
V: TRBV7-9
size: -
D: -
CDR3: CASSPGLTYEQYF
DNA: TGTGCCAGCAGCCCAGGGTTGACCTACGAGCAGTACTTC

J: TRBJ1-1
V: TRBV6-1
size: -
D: TRBD1
CDR3: CASSPDRANTEAFF
DNA: TGTGCCAGCAGTCCAGACAGGGCGAACACTGAAGCTTTCTTT

J: TRBJ2-1
V: TRBV9
size: -
D: TRBD2
CDR3: CASSPVASGGLNEQFF
DNA: TGTGCCAGCAGCCCAGTGGCTAGCGGGGGGCTCAATGAGCAGTTCTTC

J: TRBJ2-5
V: TRBV18
size: -
D: TRBD1
CDR3: CASSPRDRRPRTQYF
DNA: TGTGCCAGCTCACCCCGGGACAGGCGGCCCCGGACCCAGTACTTC

J: TRBJ2-5
V: TRBV7-6
size: -
D: TRBD1
CDR3: CASSRTGRGETQYF
DNA: TGTGCCAGCAGCAGGACAGGGCGAGGAGAGACCCAGTACTTC

J: TRBJ2-3
V: TRBV12-5
size: -
D: TRBD2
CDR3: CASGLILAGVADTQYF
DNA: TGTGCTAGTGGTTTGATTCTAGCGGGAGTGGCAGATACGCAGTATTTT

J: TRBJ1-2
V: TRBV6-6
size: -
D: -
CDR3: CASRGDTGHTF
DNA: TGTGCCAGCAGGGGCGACACAGGGCACACCTTC

J: TRBJ1-4
V: TRBV5-7
size: -
D: -
CDR3: CASSLVGRRRGRDEKLFF
DNA: TGTGCCAGCAGCTTGGTTGGCCGCAGGCGGGGGCGGGATGAAAAACTGTTTTTT

J: TRBJ2-3
V: TRBV18
size: once
D: TRBD2
CDR3: CASSPRGTSGSSTDTQYF
DNA: TGTGCCAGCTCACCACGGGGGACTAGCGGTTCTAGCACAGATACGCAGTATTTT

J: TRBJ1-2
V: TRBV6-6
size: -
D: TRBD1
CDR3: CATLLQGAGGYTF
DNA: TGTGCCACCCTACTCCAGGGGGCGGGGGGCTACACCTTC